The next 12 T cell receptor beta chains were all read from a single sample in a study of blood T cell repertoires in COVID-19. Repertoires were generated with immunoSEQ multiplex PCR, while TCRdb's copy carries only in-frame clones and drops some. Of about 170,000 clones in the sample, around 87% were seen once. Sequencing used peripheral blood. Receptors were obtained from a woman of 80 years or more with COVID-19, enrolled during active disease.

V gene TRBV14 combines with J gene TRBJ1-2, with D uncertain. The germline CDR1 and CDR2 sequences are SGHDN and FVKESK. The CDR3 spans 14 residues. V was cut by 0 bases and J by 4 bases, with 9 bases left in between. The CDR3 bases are TGTGCCAGCAGCCAAGAGTCCACAGTCTATGGCTACACCTTC. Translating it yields CASSQESTVYGYTF.

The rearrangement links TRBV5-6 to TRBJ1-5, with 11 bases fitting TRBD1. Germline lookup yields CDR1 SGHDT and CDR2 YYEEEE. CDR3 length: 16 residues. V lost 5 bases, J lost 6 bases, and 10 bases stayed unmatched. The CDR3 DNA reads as TGTGCCAGCAGTTCACGCGGACAGGGGGCACGTCAGCCCCAGCATTTT. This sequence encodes CASSSRGQGARQPQHF. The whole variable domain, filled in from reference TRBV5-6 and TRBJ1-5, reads DAGVTQSPTHLIKTRGQQVTLRCSPKSGHDTVSWYQQALGQGPQFIFQYYEEEERQRGNFPDRFSGHQFPNYSSELNVNALLLGDSALYLCASSSRGQGARQPQHFGDGTRLSIL.

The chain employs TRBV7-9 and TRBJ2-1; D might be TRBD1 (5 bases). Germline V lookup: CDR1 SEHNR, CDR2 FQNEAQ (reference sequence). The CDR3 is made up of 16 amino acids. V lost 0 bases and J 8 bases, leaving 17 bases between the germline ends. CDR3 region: CASSLAVWGEKDEQFF. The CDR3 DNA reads TGTGCCAGCAGCTTAGCGGTGTGGGGCGAAAAGGATGAGCAGTTCTTC.

CDR3 protein: CASSDRVEGYTF. The CDR3 DNA is TGTGCCAGCAGTGACAGGGTGGAGGGCTACACCTTC. The chain has TRBV6-1 and TRBJ1-2, with D possibly TRBD1 on 5 matching bases. This CDR3 is built from 12 residues. The germline CDR1 and CDR2 sequences are MNHNS and SASEGT. V was cut by 3 bases and J by 8 bases, with 10 bases left in between.

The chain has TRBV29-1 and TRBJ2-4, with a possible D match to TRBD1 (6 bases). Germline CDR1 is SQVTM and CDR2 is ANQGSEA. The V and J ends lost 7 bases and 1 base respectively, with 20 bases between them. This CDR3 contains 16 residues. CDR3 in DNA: TGCAGCGCGCGAAGGACAGCCAACGTGGCCAAAAACATTCAGTACTTC. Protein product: CSARRTANVAKNIQYF.

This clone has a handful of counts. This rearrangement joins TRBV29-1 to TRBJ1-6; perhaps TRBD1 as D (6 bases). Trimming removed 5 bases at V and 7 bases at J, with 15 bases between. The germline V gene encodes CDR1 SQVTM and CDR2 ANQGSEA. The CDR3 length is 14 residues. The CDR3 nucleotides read TGCAGCGTTCGTCAGGGGCTAGGAAATTCACCCCTCCACTTT. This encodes CSVRQGLGNSPLHF.

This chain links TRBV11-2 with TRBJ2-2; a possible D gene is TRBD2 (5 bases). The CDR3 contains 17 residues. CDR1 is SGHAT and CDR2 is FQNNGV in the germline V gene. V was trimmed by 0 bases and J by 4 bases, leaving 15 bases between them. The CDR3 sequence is CASSLDSPMRVTGELFF. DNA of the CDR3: TGTGCCAGCAGCTTAGATTCTCCCATGCGGGTCACCGGGGAGCTGTTTTTT.

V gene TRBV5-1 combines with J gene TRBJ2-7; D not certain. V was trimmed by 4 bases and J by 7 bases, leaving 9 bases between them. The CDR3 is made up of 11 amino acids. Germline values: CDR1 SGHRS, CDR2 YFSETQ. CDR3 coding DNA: TGCGCCAGCAGCGAATTTCAGGAGCAGTACTTC. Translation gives CASSEFQEQYF.

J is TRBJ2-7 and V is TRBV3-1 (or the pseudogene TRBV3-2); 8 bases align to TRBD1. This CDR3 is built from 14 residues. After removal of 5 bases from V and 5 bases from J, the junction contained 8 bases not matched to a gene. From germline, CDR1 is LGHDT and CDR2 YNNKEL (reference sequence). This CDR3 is CASSSGQGIDEQYF. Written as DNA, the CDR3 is TGTGCCAGCAGCTCAGGACAGGGTATCGACGAGCAGTACTTC.

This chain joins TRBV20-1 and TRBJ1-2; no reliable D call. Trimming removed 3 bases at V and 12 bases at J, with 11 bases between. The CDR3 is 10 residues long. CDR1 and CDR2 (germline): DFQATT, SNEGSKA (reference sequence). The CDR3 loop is CSASAGYHTF. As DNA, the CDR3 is TGCAGTGCTAGTGCGGGGTACCACACCTTC.

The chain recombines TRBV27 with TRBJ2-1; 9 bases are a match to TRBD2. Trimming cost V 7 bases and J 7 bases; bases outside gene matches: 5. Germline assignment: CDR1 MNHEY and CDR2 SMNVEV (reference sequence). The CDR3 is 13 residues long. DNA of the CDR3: TGTGCCAGCAACCGCAGCGGGAGGAATGAGCAGTTCTTC. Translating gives CASNRSGRNEQFF.

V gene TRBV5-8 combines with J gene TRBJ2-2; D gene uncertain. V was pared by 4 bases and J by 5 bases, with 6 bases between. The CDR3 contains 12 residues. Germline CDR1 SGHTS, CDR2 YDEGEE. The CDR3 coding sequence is TGTGCCAGCAGCCCTATAACCGGGGAGCTGTTTTTT. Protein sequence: CASSPITGELFF.